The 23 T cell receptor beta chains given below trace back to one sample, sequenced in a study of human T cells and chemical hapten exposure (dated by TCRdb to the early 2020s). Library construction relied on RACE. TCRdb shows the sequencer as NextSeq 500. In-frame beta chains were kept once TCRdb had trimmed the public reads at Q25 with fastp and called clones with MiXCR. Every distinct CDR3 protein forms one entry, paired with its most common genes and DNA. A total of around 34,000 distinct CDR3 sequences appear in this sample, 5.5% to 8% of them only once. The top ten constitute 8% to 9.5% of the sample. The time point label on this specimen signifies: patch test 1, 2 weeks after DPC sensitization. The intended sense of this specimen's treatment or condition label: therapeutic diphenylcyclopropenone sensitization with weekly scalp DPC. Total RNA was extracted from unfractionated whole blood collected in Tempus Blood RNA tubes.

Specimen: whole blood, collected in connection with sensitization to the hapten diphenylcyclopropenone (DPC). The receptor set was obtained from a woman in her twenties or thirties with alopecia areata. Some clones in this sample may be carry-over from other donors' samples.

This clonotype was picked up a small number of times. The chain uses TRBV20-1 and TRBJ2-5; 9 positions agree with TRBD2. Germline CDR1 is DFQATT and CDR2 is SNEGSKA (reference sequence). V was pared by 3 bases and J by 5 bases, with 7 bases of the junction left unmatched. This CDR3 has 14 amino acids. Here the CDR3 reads CSARARRGGETQYF. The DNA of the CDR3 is TGCAGTGCTAGGGCTCGGCGGGGGGGGGAGACCCAGTACTTC.

This CDR3 is CASSSQMTSYEQYF. The CDR3 DNA follows: TGTGCCAGCAGCTCCCAGATGACTTCCTACGAGCAGTACTTC. This chain uses TRBV5-6 with TRBJ2-7; no firm D call. CDR1 and CDR2 from the germline V gene are SGHDT and YYEEEE. The CDR3 runs 14 residues. V lost 3 bases and J 1 base, leaving 11 bases between the germline ends.

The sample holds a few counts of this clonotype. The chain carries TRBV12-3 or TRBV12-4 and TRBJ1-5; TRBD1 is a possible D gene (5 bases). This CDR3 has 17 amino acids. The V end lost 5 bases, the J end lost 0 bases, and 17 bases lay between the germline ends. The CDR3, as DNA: TGTGCCAGCAGTCCGGGACGATTAGTAGATAGCAATCAGCCCCAGCATTTT. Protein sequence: CASSPGRLVDSNQPQHF.

CDR3: CASSRWTSAINEQFF. CDR3 nucleotide sequence: TGCGCCAGCAGCCGGTGGACTAGCGCCATAAATGAGCAGTTCTTC. This chain uses TRBV5-1 with TRBJ2-1, with TRBD2 matching 9 bases. The CDR3 runs to 15 residues. The germline V gene has CDR1 SGHRS and CDR2 YFSETQ. V lost 4 bases and J lost 7; bases outside the gene matches: 9.

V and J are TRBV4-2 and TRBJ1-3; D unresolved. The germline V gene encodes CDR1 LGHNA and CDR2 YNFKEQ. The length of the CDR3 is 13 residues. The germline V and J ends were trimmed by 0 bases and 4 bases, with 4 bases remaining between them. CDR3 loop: CASSQDRGNTIYF. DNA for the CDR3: TGTGCCAGCAGCCAAGATAGGGGAAACACCATATATTTT.

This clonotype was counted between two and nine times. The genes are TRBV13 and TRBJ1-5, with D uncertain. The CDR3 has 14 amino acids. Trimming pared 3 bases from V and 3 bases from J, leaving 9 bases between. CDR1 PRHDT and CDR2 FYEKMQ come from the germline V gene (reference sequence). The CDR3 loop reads CASSFSPLNQPQHF. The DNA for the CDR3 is TGTGCCAGCAGCTTTTCGCCGCTCAATCAGCCCCAGCATTTT.

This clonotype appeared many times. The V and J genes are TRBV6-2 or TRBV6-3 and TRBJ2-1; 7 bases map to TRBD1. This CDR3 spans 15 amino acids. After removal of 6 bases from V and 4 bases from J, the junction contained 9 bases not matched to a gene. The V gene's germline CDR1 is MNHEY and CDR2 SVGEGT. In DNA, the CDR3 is TGTGCCAGCAGCCCTTGGGACAGCCGATACAATGAGCAGTTCTTC. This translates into CASSPWDSRYNEQFF.

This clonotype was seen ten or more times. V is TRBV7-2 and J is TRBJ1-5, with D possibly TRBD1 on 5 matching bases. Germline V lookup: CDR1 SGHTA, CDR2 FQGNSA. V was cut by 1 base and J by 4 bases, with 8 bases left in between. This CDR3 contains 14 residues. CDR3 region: CASSLVGGNQPQHF. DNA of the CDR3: TGTGCCAGCAGCTTAGTGGGGGGGAATCAGCCCCAGCATTTT.

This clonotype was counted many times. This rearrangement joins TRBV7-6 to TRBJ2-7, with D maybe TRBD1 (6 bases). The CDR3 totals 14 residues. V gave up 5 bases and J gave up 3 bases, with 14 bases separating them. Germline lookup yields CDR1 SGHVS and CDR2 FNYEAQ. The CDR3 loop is CASSPSGHGYEQYF. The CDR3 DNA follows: TGTGCCAGCAGCCCATCGGGACACGGCTACGAGCAGTACTTC. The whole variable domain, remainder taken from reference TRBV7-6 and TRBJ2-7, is GAGVSQSPRYKVTKRGQDVALRCDPISGHVSLYWYRQALGQGPEFLTYFNYEAQQDKSGLPNDRFSAERPEGSISTLTIQRTEQRDSAMYRCASSPSGHGYEQYFGPGTRLTVT.

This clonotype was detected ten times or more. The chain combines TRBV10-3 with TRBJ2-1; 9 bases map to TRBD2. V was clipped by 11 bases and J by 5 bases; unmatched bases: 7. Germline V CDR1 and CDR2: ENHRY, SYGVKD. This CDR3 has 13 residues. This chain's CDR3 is CASLGLANNEQFF. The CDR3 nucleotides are TGTGCCTCACTGGGACTAGCAAACAATGAGCAGTTCTTC.

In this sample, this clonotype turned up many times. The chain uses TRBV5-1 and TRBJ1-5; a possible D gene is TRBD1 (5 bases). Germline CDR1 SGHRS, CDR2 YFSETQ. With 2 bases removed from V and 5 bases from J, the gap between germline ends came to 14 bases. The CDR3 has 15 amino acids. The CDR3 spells CASSFGDLPDQPQHF. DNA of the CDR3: TGCGCCAGCAGCTTCGGGGACCTTCCGGATCAGCCCCAGCATTTT.

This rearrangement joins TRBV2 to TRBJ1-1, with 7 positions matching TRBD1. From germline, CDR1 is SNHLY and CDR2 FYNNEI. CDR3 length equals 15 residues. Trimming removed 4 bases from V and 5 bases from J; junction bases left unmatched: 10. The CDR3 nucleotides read TGTGCCAGCAGTGGGACATTAGGGGGCAGGACTGAAGCTTTCTTT. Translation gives CASSGTLGGRTEAFF. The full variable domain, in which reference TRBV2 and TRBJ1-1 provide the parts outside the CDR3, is EPEVTQTPSHQVTQMGQEVILRCVPISNHLYFYWYRQILGQKVEFLVSFYNNEISEKSEIFDDQFSVERPDGSNFTLKIRSTKLEDSAMYFCASSGTLGGRTEAFFGQGTRLTVV.

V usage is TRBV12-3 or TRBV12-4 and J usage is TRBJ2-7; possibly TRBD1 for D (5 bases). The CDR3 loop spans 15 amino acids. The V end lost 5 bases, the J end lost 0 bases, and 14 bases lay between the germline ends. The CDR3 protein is CASSHTQGSSYEQYF. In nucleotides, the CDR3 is TGTGCCAGCAGTCATACGCAGGGTTCCTCCTACGAGCAGTACTTC.

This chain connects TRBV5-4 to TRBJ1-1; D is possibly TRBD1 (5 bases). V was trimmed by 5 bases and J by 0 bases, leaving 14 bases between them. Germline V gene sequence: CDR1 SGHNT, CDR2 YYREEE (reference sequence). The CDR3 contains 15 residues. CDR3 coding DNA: TGTGCCAGCAGTCCCGCGGGACCCCTGAACACTGAAGCTTTCTTT. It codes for CASSPAGPLNTEAFF.

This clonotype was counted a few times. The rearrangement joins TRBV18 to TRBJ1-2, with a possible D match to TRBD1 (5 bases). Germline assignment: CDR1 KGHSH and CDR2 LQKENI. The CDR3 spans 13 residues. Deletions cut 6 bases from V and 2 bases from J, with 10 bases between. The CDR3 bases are TGTGCCAGCTCTCAAGGGGCAAACTATGGCTACACCTTC. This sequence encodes CASSQGANYGYTF.

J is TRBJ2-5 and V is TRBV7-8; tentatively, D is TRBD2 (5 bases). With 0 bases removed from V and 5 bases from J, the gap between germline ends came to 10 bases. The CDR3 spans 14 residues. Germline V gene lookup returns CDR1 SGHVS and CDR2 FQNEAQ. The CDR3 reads CASSLARDLETQYF. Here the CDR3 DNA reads TGTGCCAGCAGCTTAGCCCGGGATTTGGAGACCCAGTACTTC.

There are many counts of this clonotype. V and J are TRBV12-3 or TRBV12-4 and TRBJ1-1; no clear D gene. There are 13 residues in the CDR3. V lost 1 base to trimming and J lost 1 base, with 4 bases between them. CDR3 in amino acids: CASSLGTNTEAFF. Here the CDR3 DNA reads TGTGCCAGCAGTTTAGGAACGAACACTGAAGCTTTCTTT.

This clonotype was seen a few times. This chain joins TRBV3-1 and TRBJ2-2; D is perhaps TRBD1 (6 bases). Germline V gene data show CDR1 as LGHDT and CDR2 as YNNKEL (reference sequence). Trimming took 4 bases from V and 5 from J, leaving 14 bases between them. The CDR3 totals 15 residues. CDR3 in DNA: TGTGCCAGCAGCCGGGACATAACGAGAACCGGGGAGCTGTTTTTT. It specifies CASSRDITRTGELFF.

CDR3 coding DNA: TGCGCCAGCAGCCAGACTCCCGGACAGAACACTGAAGCTTTCTTT. It yields the protein CASSQTPGQNTEAFF. The rearrangement links TRBV5-1 to TRBJ1-1; TRBD1 might be the D (5 bases). CDR1 SGHRS and CDR2 YFSETQ come from the germline V gene. The CDR3 is made up of 15 amino acids. V was clipped by 4 bases and J by 1 base, with 14 bases between them.

This chain's CDR3 is CASSLGTGWDYEQYF. CDR3 bases: TGTGCCAGCAGTCTAGGGACAGGGTGGGACTACGAGCAGTACTTC. V and J are TRBV12-3 or TRBV12-4 and TRBJ2-7, with 9 bases lining up with TRBD1. V lost 5 bases, J lost 3 bases, and 8 bases stayed unmatched. CDR3 length: 15 residues.

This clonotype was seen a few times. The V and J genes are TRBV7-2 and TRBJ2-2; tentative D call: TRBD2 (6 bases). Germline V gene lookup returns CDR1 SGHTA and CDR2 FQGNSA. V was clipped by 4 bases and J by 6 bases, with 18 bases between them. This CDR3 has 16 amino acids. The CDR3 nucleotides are TGTGCCAGCAGCTCAAGCGCGGGGCAGCAGCCCGGGGAGCTGTTTTTT. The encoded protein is CASSSSAGQQPGELFF.

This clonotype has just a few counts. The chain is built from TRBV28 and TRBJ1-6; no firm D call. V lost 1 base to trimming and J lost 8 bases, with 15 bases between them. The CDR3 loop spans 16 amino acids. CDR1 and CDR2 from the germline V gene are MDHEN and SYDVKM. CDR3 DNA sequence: TGTGCCAGCAGTTTATACCCGGCCAAAACAGATTCACCCCTCCACTTT. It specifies CASSLYPAKTDSPLHF.

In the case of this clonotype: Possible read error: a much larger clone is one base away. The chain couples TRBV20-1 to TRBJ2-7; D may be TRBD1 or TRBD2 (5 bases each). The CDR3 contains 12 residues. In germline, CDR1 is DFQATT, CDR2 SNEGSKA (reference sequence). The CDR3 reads CGARDGPYEQYF. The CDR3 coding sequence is TGCGGTGCTAGGGACGGCCCCTACGAGCAGTACTTC.